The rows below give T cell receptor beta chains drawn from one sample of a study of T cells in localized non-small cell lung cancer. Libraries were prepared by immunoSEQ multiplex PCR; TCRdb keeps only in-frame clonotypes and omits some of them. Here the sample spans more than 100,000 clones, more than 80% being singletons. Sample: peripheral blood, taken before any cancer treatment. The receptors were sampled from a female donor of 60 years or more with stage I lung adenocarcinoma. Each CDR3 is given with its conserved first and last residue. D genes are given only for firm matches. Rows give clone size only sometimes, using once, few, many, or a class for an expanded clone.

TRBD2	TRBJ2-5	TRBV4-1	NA	CASSLQWAGGETQYF	TGCGCCAGCAGCCTCCAATGGGCGGGAGGGGAGACCCAGTACTTC
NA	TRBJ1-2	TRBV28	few	CASHGGVGYTF	TGTGCCAGCCACGGTGGGGTGGGCTACACCTTC
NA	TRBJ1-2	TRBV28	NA	CASSFWGRGNYGYTF	TGTGCCAGCAGTTTCTGGGGGCGGGGGAACTATGGCTACACCTTC
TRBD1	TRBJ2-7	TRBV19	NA	CASSPDRVRGEQYF	TGTGCCAGTAGCCCGGACAGGGTACGGGGGGAGCAGTACTTC
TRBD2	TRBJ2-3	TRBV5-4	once	CASSSTGTSGRVAQYF	TGTGCCAGCAGCTCCACCGGGACTAGCGGGAGGGTGGCGCAGTATTTT
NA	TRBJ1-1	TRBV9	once	CASSVGKALTTEAFF	TGTGCCAGCAGCGTTGGGAAAGCTTTAACCACTGAAGCTTTCTTT
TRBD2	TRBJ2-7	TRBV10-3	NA	CAISERTSGPYEQYF	TGTGCCATCAGTGAGCGCACTAGCGGCCCCTACGAGCAGTACTTC
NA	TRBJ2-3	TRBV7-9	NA	CASSAGEGAKDTQYF	TGTGCCAGCAGCGCTGGGGAGGGGGCGAAAGATACGCAGTATTTT
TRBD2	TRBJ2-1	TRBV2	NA	CASGTRTNEQFF	TGTGCCAGCGGGACTAGGACCAATGAGCAGTTCTTC
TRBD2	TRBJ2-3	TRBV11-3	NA	CASSLDRRGDTQYF	TGTGCCAGCAGCTTAGATCGGCGGGGGGATACGCAGTATTTT
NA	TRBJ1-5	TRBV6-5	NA	CASSYLQGGQPQHF	TGTGCCAGCAGTTACTTACAGGGTGGTCAGCCCCAGCATTTT
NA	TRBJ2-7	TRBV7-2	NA	CASSLSGDGISYEQYF	TGTGCCAGCAGCTTAAGTGGAGACGGGATCTCCTACGAGCAGTACTTC
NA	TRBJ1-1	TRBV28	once	CASSFSGGTEAFF	TGTGCCAGCAGCTTTTCCGGTGGGACTGAAGCTTTCTTT
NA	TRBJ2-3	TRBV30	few	CAWSVAVSTDTQYF	TGTGCCTGGAGTGTGGCGGTAAGCACAGATACGCAGTATTTT
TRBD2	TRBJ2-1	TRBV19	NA	CASSRDSGSHEQFF	TGTGCCAGTAGCAGGGATAGCGGGAGTCATGAGCAGTTCTTC
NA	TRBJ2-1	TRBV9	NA	CASSVGGTRLNEQFF	TGTGCCAGCAGCGTCGGGGGTACGAGATTGAATGAGCAGTTCTTC
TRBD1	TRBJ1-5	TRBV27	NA	CASSLSGTANQPQHF	TGTGCCAGCAGTTTGTCTGGGACAGCGAATCAGCCCCAGCATTTT
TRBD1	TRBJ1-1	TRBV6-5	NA	CASCRGRGNTEAFF	TGTGCCAGCTGCAGGGGGCGTGGGAACACTGAAGCTTTCTTT
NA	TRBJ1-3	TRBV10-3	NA	CAITGAPGNTIYF	TGTGCCATCACAGGGGCGCCGGGAAACACCATATATTTT
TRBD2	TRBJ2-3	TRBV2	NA	CASSVGTSGSADTQYF	TGTGCCAGCAGTGTAGGGACTAGCGGGAGCGCAGATACGCAGTATTTT
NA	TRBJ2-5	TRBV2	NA	CASSRGKETQYF	TGTGCCAGCAGTCGGGGGAAAGAGACCCAGTACTTC
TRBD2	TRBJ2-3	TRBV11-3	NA	CASSLREGHDTQYF	TGTGCCAGCAGCTTACGGGAGGGCCACGATACGCAGTATTTT
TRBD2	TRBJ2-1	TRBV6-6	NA	CASSPLAGAYEQFF	TGTGCCAGCAGTCCCCTAGCGGGAGCCTATGAGCAGTTCTTC
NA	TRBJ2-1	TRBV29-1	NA	CSVKGGRSYNEQFF	TGCAGCGTCAAGGGGGGACGTTCCTACAATGAGCAGTTCTTC
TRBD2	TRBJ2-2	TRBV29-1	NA	CSVYSGTTGELFF	TGCAGCGTCTATAGCGGGACCACCGGGGAGCTGTTTTTT
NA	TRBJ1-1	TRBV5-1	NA	CASSLPGQMNTEAFF	TGCGCCAGCAGCTTGCCCGGACAGATGAACACTGAAGCTTTCTTT
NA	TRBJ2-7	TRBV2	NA	CASMVRDIEQYF	TGTGCCAGCATGGTTCGGGATATCGAGCAGTACTTC
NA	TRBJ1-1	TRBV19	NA	CASSIDLGRNTEAFF	TGTGCCAGTAGTATAGATCTTGGAAGAAACACTGAAGCTTTCTTT
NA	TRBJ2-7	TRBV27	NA	CASSLQREVGGIYEQYF	TGTGCCAGCAGTTTACAGCGCGAGGTTGGGGGAATCTACGAGCAGTACTTC
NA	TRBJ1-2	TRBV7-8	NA	CASSFQGSGYTF	TGTGCCAGCAGCTTCCAGGGAAGTGGCTACACCTTC
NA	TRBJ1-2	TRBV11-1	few	CASSPAGSGYGYTF	TGTGCCAGCAGCCCGGCGGGGAGTGGCTATGGCTACACCTTC
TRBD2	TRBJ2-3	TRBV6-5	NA	CATRTSGSADTQYF	TGTGCCACCCGGACTAGCGGGAGTGCAGATACGCAGTATTTT
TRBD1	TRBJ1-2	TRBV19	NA	CASSISPDRDYGYTF	TGTGCCAGTAGTATATCCCCTGACAGGGACTATGGCTACACCTTC
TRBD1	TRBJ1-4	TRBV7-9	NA	CASSMDRGRSEKLFF	TGTGCCAGCAGCATGGACAGGGGCCGGAGTGAAAAACTGTTTTTT
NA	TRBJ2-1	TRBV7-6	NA	CASSPSGWGRYNEQFF	TGTGCCAGCAGCCCCTCCGGGTGGGGACGCTACAATGAGCAGTTCTTC
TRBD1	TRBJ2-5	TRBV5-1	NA	CASSTDGQGLAQTQYF	TGCGCCAGCAGCACGGACGGACAGGGGCTCGCGCAGACCCAGTACTTC
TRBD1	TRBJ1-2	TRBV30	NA	CAWTRTGLIYGYTF	TGTGCCTGGACCAGGACAGGGCTCATCTATGGCTACACCTTC
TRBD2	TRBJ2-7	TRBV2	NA	CASSGTSVPEQYF	TGTGCCAGCAGCGGGACTAGCGTTCCCGAGCAGTACTTC
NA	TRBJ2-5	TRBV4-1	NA	CASSRGPQETQYF	TGCGCCAGCAGCCGCGGGCCCCAAGAGACCCAGTACTTC
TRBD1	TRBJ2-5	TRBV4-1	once	CASSHDREQETQYF	TGCGCCAGCAGCCACGACAGGGAACAAGAGACCCAGTACTTC
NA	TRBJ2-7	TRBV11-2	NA	CASSLASTPTYEQYF	TGTGCCAGCAGCTTAGCTAGTACCCCAACTTACGAGCAGTACTTC
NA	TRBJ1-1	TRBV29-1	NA	CSVEGRQGPTEAFF	TGCAGCGTTGAAGGTCGTCAGGGGCCCACTGAAGCTTTCTTT
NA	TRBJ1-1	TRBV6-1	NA	CASSEGYFTEAFF	TGTGCCAGCAGTGAAGGGTACTTCACTGAAGCTTTCTTT
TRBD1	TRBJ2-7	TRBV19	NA	CASSTGTGYEQYF	TGTGCCAGTAGCACCGGGACAGGGTACGAGCAGTACTTC
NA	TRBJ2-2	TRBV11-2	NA	CASSLRAATGELFF	TGTGCCAGCAGCTTACGGGCGGCCACCGGGGAGCTGTTTTTT